A single sample gave rise to the 17 T cell receptor beta chains below, sequenced in a study of blood T cell repertoires in COVID-19. Produced via immunoSEQ multiplex PCR; TCRdb's table is partial and in-frame only. The data show approximately 110,000 clones, approximately 92% seen once. Sequenced: peripheral blood. Receptor source: a woman of 80 years or more with acute or convalescent COVID-19.

This clone was observed a few times. J is TRBJ1-2 and V is TRBV6-2 or TRBV6-3, with a weak D call TRBD1 (5 bases). CDR1 is MNHEY, CDR2 SVGEGT, per germline. The CDR3 spans 15 residues. Trimming removed 5 bases at V and 4 bases at J, with 17 bases between. The CDR3 sequence is CASSQLLTVIYGYTF. The CDR3 DNA is TGTGCCAGCAGTCAGCTCCTGACAGTAATCTATGGCTACACCTTC.

The genes are TRBV5-4 and TRBJ2-3; possible D gene TRBD1, 6 bases. The germline V gene encodes CDR1 SGHNT and CDR2 YYREEE (reference sequence). This CDR3 is built from 15 residues. Trimming took off 4 bases at V and 1 base at J, with 13 bases between the two ends. The CDR3 DNA reads TGTGCCAGCAGCCGACAGGCCGAGGGCACAGATACGCAGTATTTT. Residues: CASSRQAEGTDTQYF.

This sequence joins TRBV12-3 or TRBV12-4 and TRBJ2-3; perhaps TRBD1 as D (5 bases). This CDR3 is 11 amino acids long. V lost 3 bases and J 15 bases, leaving 13 bases between the germline ends. CDR3 region: CASSLAQERYF. CDR3 nucleotides: TGTGCCAGCAGTTTGGCACAGGAGCGTTATTTT.

The genes are TRBV11-3 and TRBJ2-1; 9 bases map to TRBD2. Looked up from germline, CDR1 is SGHNT and CDR2 is YENEEA. V shed 3 bases, J shed 7 bases, and the junction held 10 bases outside the gene matches. The CDR3 contains 16 residues. The CDR3 is CASSFSSGAPGNEQFF. For the CDR3, the DNA is TGTGCCAGCAGCTTCTCTAGCGGGGCCCCGGGGAATGAGCAGTTCTTC.

The chain combines TRBV27 with TRBJ1-5; TRBD1 might be the D (6 bases). Trimming cost V 4 bases and J 6 bases, with 16 bases left between them. The CDR3 length is 15 residues. Germline-derived CDR1 and CDR2 are MNHEY and SMNVEV (reference sequence). The CDR3 nucleotides read TGTGCCAGCAGTTATACAGGGTTCCAGTTTCAGCCCCAGCATTTT. Translation gives CASSYTGFQFQPQHF.

Comments on this clone: One end of the junction is discordant with germline, which a read error may explain. CDR3 region: CASMEVGSKEKLFF. CDR3 DNA: TGTGCCAGCATGGAGGTAGGATCTAAGGAAAAACTGTTTTTT. This rearrangement joins TRBV9 to TRBJ1-4; D remains ambiguous. CDR3 length equals 14 residues. CDR1 and CDR2 from the germline V gene are SGDLS and YYNGEE.

The CDR3: CASSDRPAADTQYF. CDR3 nucleotide sequence: TGTGCCAGCTCGGACAGACCGGCCGCAGATACGCAGTATTTT. The chain uses TRBV11-2 and TRBJ2-3, with a possible D match to TRBD1 (6 bases). CDR1 SGHAT and CDR2 FQNNGV come from the germline V gene. This CDR3 spans 14 amino acids. Deletions cut 8 bases from V and 4 bases from J, with 16 bases between.

This chain links TRBV19 with TRBJ1-5; D gene unclear. Germline V gene data show CDR1 as LNHDA and CDR2 as SQIVND (reference sequence). The CDR3 loop spans 14 amino acids. The V end was cut by 3 bases, the J end by 6 bases, with 12 bases between. The chain's CDR3 is CASSIKQLGQPQHF. CDR3 bases: TGTGCCAGTAGTATTAAACAGCTGGGTCAGCCCCAGCATTTT.

The rearrangement joins TRBV4-1 to TRBJ1-5; D gene ambiguous. CDR3 length: 16 amino acids. V lost 0 bases to trimming and J lost 3 bases, with 12 bases between them. The germline V gene has CDR1 MGHRA and CDR2 YSYEKL. CDR3 amino acids: CASSQDITAVNQPQHF. CDR3 DNA sequence: TGCGCCAGCAGCCAAGATATCACAGCCGTCAATCAGCCCCAGCATTTT.

There are a few counts of this clone. The J gene is TRBJ2-1, the V gene TRBV7-2, with TRBD2 matching over 7 bases. The CDR3 spans 16 residues. Germline V gene lookup returns CDR1 SGHTA and CDR2 FQGNSA. V lost 6 bases, J lost 5 bases, and 13 bases stayed unmatched. CDR3 amino acids: CASRASDGGFNNEQFF. CDR3 in DNA: TGTGCCAGCAGGGCATCGGACGGGGGGTTCAACAATGAGCAGTTCTTC.

The chain carries TRBV18 and TRBJ2-7; TRBD1 matches at 7 bases. The CDR3 length is 16 residues. J was trimmed by 4 bases and V by 3 bases; bases with no gene match: 12. The germline V gene encodes CDR1 KGHSH and CDR2 LQKENI. CDR3 bases: TGTGCCAGCTCACCCGACACCCCTGACAGGGTGTACGAGCAGTACTTC. Translated, it gives CASSPDTPDRVYEQYF.

The gene calls are TRBV18 and TRBJ1-1; D is ambiguous. This CDR3 spans 15 amino acids. From germline, CDR1 is KGHSH and CDR2 LQKENI. With 3 bases removed from V and 0 bases from J, the gap between germline ends came to 11 bases. The CDR3 DNA reads as TGTGCCAGCTCACCGCCGGGTGCCTTGAACACTGAAGCTTTCTTT. Translated, it gives CASSPPGALNTEAFF. Together with reference TRBV18 and TRBJ1-1, the CDR3 gives the full variable domain: NAGVMQNPRHLVRRRGQEARLRCSPMKGHSHVYWYRQLPEEGLKFMVYLQKENIIDESGMPKERFSAEFPKEGPSILRIQQVVRGDSAAYFCASSPPGALNTEAFFGQGTRLTVV.

This clone was counted a few times. This sequence joins TRBV19 and TRBJ1-2; 7 bases fit TRBD1. Germline V lookup: CDR1 LNHDA, CDR2 SQIVND (reference sequence). CDR3 length: 15 amino acids. Unmatched junction bases numbered 7, after V lost 4 bases and J lost 2 bases. The CDR3 reads CASSSSTGNNYGYTF. Written as DNA, the CDR3 is TGTGCCAGTAGTAGTTCGACAGGGAACAACTATGGCTACACCTTC.

The rearrangement joins TRBV11-2 to TRBJ1-5, with a tentative D call TRBD1 (5 bases). Trimming removed 1 base at V and 7 bases at J, with 14 bases between. CDR1 SGHAT and CDR2 FQNNGV come from the germline V gene. The CDR3 covers 15 residues. The CDR3 region has the DNA TGTGCCAGCAGCTTAGGTTTAGGCAGGGCCCAGCCCCAGCATTTT. Its translation is CASSLGLGRAQPQHF.

This chain connects TRBV10-3 to TRBJ2-7, with a possible D match to TRBD1 (6 bases). Germline CDR1 ENHRY, CDR2 SYGVKD. The V end lost 10 bases, the J end lost 6 bases, and 19 bases lay between the germline ends. This CDR3 contains 13 residues. The CDR3 loop reads CASTDSIILEQYF. The DNA for the CDR3 is TGTGCCAGCACGGACAGCATTATTCTCGAGCAGTACTTC.

The chain carries TRBV27 and TRBJ2-7; D is unclear. Germline V gives CDR1 MNHEY, CDR2 SMNVEV (reference sequence). The V gene lost 5 bases and the J gene lost 1 base, with 12 bases spanning the gap. The CDR3 extends over 14 amino acids. This CDR3 is CASSGHRRSYEQYF. The CDR3 DNA reads as TGTGCCAGCAGTGGCCACAGAAGGTCCTACGAGCAGTACTTC.

The chain joins TRBV10-3 to TRBJ1-4; no reliable D call. Germline loops: CDR1 ENHRY, CDR2 SYGVKD. V was pared by 7 bases and J by 5 bases, with 11 bases between. The length of the CDR3 is 13 residues. As DNA, the CDR3 is TGTGCCATCAATAACTTTGAAAATGAAAAACTGTTTTTT. It specifies CAINNFENEKLFF.